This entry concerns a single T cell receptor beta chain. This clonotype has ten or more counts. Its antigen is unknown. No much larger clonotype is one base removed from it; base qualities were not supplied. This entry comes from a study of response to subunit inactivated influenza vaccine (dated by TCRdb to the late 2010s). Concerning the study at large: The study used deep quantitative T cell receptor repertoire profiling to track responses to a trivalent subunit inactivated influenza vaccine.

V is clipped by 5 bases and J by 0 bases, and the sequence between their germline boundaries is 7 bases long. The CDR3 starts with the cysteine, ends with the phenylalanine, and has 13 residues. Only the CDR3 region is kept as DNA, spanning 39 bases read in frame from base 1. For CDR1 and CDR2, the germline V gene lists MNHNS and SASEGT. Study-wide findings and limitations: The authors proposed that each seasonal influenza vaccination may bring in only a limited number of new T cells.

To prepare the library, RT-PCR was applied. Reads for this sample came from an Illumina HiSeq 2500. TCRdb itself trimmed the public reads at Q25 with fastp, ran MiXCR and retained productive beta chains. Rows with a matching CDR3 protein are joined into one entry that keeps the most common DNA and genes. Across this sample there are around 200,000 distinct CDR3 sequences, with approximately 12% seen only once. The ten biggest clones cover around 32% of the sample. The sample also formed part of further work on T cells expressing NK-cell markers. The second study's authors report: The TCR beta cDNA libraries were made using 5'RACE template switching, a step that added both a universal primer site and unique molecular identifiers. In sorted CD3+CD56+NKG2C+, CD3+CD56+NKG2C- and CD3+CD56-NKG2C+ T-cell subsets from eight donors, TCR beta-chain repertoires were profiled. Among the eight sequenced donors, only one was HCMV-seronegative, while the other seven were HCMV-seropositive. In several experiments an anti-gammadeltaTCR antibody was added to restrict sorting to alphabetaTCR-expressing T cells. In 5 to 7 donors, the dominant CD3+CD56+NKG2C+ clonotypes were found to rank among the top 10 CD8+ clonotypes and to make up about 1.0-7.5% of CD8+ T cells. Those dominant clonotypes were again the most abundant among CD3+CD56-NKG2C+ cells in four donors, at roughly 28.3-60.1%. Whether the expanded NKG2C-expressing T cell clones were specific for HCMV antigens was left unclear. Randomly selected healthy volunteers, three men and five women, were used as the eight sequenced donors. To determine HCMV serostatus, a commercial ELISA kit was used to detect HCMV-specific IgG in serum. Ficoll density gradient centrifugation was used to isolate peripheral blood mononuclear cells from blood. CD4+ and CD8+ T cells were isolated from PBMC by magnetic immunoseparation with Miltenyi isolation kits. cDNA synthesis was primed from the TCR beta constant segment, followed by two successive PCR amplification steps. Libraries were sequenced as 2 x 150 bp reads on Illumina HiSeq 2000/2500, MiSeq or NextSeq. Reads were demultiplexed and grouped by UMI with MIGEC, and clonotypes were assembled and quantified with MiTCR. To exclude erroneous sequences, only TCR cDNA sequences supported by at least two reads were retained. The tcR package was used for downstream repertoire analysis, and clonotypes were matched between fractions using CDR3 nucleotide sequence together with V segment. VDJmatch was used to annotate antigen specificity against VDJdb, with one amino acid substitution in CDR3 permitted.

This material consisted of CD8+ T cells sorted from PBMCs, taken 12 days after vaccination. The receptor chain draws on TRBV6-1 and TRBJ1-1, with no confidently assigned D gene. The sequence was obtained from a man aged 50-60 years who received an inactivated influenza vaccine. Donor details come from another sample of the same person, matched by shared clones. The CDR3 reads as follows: CASSRGVNTEAFF. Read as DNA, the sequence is TGTGCCAGCAGTCGCGGAGTGAACACTGAAGCTTTCTTT.